This TCR beta chain was retrieved from a study of blood T cell repertoires in COVID-19. Study context: Sites across the United States, Italy and Spain contributed samples from acute and convalescent COVID-19.

V shed 0 bases and J 2 bases; nucleotides not matched to a gene: 12. The CDR3 has 19 residues. CDR1 is LGHNA, CDR2 YNFKEQ, per germline. Generated by immunoSEQ multiplex PCR, the TCRdb table keeps only in-frame clones and is missing some. Of about 200,000 clones listed, over 80% were seen once; the top ten hold around 1%. The sequence came from a man between 60 and 75 years old with COVID-19, enrolled during active disease. V and J are TRBV4-2 and TRBJ2-1; 8 nucleotides line up with TRBD2. What was sequenced was peripheral blood. Here the CDR3 DNA reads TGTGCCAGCAGCCAAGATGGACTAGCACACCCGGTGGCCTACAATGAGCAGTTCTTC. Its protein is CASSQDGLAHPVAYNEQFF.